The 12 T cell receptor beta chains below come from one sample, sequenced in a study of CD8 T cells in ankylosing spondylitis. The study, taken as a whole, reports: Several highly homologous variants formed a TCR beta motif that appeared characteristic of ankylosing spondylitis blood.

TCRdb itself ran the 5' RACE reads through MiXCR, one entry per CDR3 protein. The sample has 350,000 to 450,000 distinct CDR3 sequences; roughly a quarter are singletons. Their antigens remain unidentified. Source material: blood, either unsorted or a sorted T cell fraction (not recorded which). Source of these receptors: a male donor with ankylosing spondylitis.

This clonotype appeared a few times. The chain has TRBV11-1 and TRBJ2-5; 10 nucleotides line up with TRBD1. Germline lookup yields CDR1 SGHAT and CDR2 FQDESV (reference sequence). V dropped 2 bases and J dropped 4; count of bases not matched to a gene: 13. The CDR3 runs 18 residues. The CDR3 nucleotides are TGTGCCAGCAGCTTATCTTCTGGAGGGACAGGGGACAGAGAGACCCAGTACTTC. Amino acid sequence: CASSLSSGGTGDRETQYF.

The table lists this clonotype with a few counts. The chain couples TRBV25-1 to TRBJ2-4; 12 nucleotides agree with TRBD2. This CDR3 has 18 amino acids. V lost 4 bases to trimming and J lost 1 base; unmatched junction nucleotides: 8. The germline gives CDR1 MGHDK, CDR2 SYGVNS. CDR3 protein: CASSGLAGASLAKNIQYF. The DNA of the CDR3 is TGTGCCAGCAGTGGACTAGCGGGAGCTTCTTTGGCCAAAAACATTCAGTACTTC.

In this sample, this clonotype turned up a few times. The chain uses TRBV24-1 and TRBJ2-1; D not resolved. This CDR3 has 12 residues. CDR1 and CDR2 (germline): KGHDR, SFDVKD. Trimming cost V 0 bases and J 8 bases, with 4 bases left between them. The DNA for the CDR3 is TGTGCCACCAGTGATTTGCGATATGAGCAGTTCTTC. This codes for CATSDLRYEQFF.

This clonotype came up a few times. CDR3 bases: TGTGCCACCAGTGATTTAGTCCCAGGCACCTACAATGAGCAGTTCTTC. This sequence encodes CATSDLVPGTYNEQFF. The rearrangement joins TRBV24-1 to TRBJ2-1, with D hard to call. V was pared by 1 base and J by 2 bases, with 11 bases between. Germline lookup yields CDR1 KGHDR and CDR2 SFDVKD. The CDR3 runs 16 residues.

CDR3 bases: TGTGCCAGCAGCATAGGACAGGGCTCCTACAATGAGCAGTTCTTC. Protein sequence: CASSIGQGSYNEQFF. This chain connects TRBV9 to TRBJ2-1; TRBD1 aligns across 8 bases. CDR1 SGDLS and CDR2 YYNGEE come from the germline V gene. The CDR3 loop spans 15 amino acids. J was trimmed by 0 bases and V by 4 bases; bases with no gene match: 3.

V is TRBV5-1 and J is TRBJ2-7; possible D gene TRBD1, 5 bases. The germline V and J ends were trimmed by 0 bases and 4 bases, with 17 bases remaining between them. Germline V gene data show CDR1 as SGHRS and CDR2 as YFSETQ. This CDR3 spans 16 amino acids. CDR3 coding DNA: TGCGCCAGCAGCTTGGCCGCGGTGGGGCTTGGATACGAGCAGTACTTC. Its protein product is CASSLAAVGLGYEQYF.

V is TRBV18 and J is TRBJ2-2; either TRBD1 or TRBD2 may fit D (5 bases each). The CDR3 runs 18 residues. Trimming took off 3 bases at V and 0 bases at J, with 17 bases between the two ends. CDR1 is KGHSH, CDR2 LQKENI, per germline. CDR3 residues: CASSPVWIGASNTGELFF. Here the CDR3 DNA reads TGTGCCAGCTCACCCGTGTGGATCGGGGCCTCGAACACCGGGGAGCTGTTTTTT.

The chain has TRBV4-2 and TRBJ2-1; 8 bases are shared with TRBD2. CDR3 size: 16 residues. Germline trimming cut 2 bases from V and 6 bases from J; bases unmatched to any gene: 9. CDR1 and CDR2 (germline): LGHNA, YNFKEQ. The CDR3 loop is CASSQQAGVERNEQFF. The CDR3 DNA reads as TGTGCCAGCAGCCAACAAGCGGGAGTTGAGCGCAATGAGCAGTTCTTC.

CDR3 nucleotides: TGTGCCAGCAGCGAAGACAGGGGGCCCTACAATGAGCAGTTCTTC. It codes for CASSEDRGPYNEQFF. The chain links TRBV11-2 to TRBJ2-1, with 10 bases fitting TRBD1. This CDR3 is 15 amino acids long. The trim removed 5 bases at V and 2 bases at J, leaving 3 bases unmatched. CDR1 and CDR2 (germline): SGHAT, FQNNGV.

In this sample, this clonotype turned up a few times. V usage is TRBV6-6 and J usage is TRBJ1-1, with D unclear. V was trimmed by 0 bases and J by 1 base, leaving 3 bases between them. The CDR3 has 13 residues. Germline assignment: CDR1 MNHNY and CDR2 SVGAGI (reference sequence). CDR3 loop: CASSYSENTEAFF. CDR3 nucleotides: TGTGCCAGCAGTTACTCAGAGAACACTGAAGCTTTCTTT.

The chain couples TRBV7-9 to TRBJ2-7; a weak D match, TRBD2 (6 bases). V was cut by 1 base and J by 4 bases, with 11 bases left in between. The germline gives CDR1 SEHNR, CDR2 FQNEAQ (reference sequence). CDR3 length: 14 residues. The CDR3 DNA reads TGTGCCAGCAGCTTAGTCCCCGGGGGTTACGAGCAGTACTTC. This encodes CASSLVPGGYEQYF.

The chain links TRBV7-9 to TRBJ2-3, with 8 bases matching TRBD2. The CDR3 consists of 16 residues. V shed 4 bases and J 3 bases; nucleotides not matched to a gene: 9. CDR1 is SEHNR, CDR2 FQNEAQ, per germline (reference sequence). The CDR3 DNA sequence: TGTGCCAGCAGCTCCCAGCGGGAGATGACGACAGATACGCAGTATTTT. This gives the protein CASSSQREMTTDTQYF.